The 9 T cell receptor beta chains reported below all come from one sample, sequenced in a study of OX40 agonist ivuxolimab in advanced cancers. Some clones are missing from TCRdb's copy, which holds only in-frame ones; the method was immunoSEQ multiplex PCR. The sample lists roughly 80,000 clones; 85% to 95% were seen once. This specimen was CD4+ or CD8+ T cells sorted from blood, taken in a trial of the OX40 agonist ivuxolimab. The origin of the receptors is an adult with an advanced solid tumor such as melanoma, head and neck, liver or kidney cancer.

This clone was seen only once. The chain employs TRBV13 and TRBJ2-1; D is possibly TRBD2 (5 bases). The germline CDR1 and CDR2 sequences are PRHDT and FYEKMQ (reference sequence). Trimming took off 2 bases at V and 12 bases at J, with 11 bases between the two ends. The CDR3 is made up of 12 amino acids. CDR3 in DNA: TGTGCCAGCAGCTTATCTTCCAGCGGGCAGTTCTTC. It specifies CASSLSSSGQFF.

This chain connects TRBV7-4 to TRBJ1-2, with a tentative D call TRBD1 (6 bases). This CDR3 is 13 amino acids long. Trimming shortened V by 0 bases and J by 7 bases, and 9 bases separated the two germline ends. CDR1 and CDR2 from the germline V gene are SGHVT and SQSDAQ. The CDR3, as DNA: TGTGCCAGCAGCTTAGCTGAGGGGGTTGGCTACACCTTC. It yields the protein CASSLAEGVGYTF.

The V call is TRBV27, the J call TRBJ2-7; 7 bases align to TRBD1. Germline lookup yields CDR1 MNHEY and CDR2 SMNVEV (reference sequence). J was trimmed by 3 bases and V by 3 bases; bases with no gene match: 2. The CDR3 consists of 13 residues. Here the CDR3 reads CASSLRQGYEQYF. The CDR3 DNA reads TGTGCCAGCAGTTTGCGACAGGGCTACGAGCAGTACTTC.

This clone was observed a few times. The chain is built from TRBV6-6 and TRBJ1-1; D not resolved. The CDR3 runs to 12 residues. V was pared by 7 bases and J by 1 base, with 7 bases between. Germline V gene data show CDR1 as MNHNY and CDR2 as SVGAGI (reference sequence). CDR3: CASTPSNTEAFF. The CDR3 DNA follows: TGTGCCAGCACACCGTCGAACACTGAAGCTTTCTTT.

The chain employs TRBV4-1 and TRBJ2-5, with D possibly called TRBD1 or TRBD2 (5 bases each). This CDR3 spans 16 amino acids. The V and J ends lost 1 base and 5 bases respectively, with 17 bases between them. Germline V gene lookup returns CDR1 MGHRA and CDR2 YSYEKL. The chain's CDR3 is CASSQGDVSRRETQYF. As DNA, the CDR3 is TGCGCCAGCAGCCAAGGGGACGTAAGCCGGCGGGAGACCCAGTACTTC.

The chain couples TRBV13 to TRBJ2-1; 14 bases align to TRBD2. The CDR3 runs 16 residues. The V gene end was trimmed by 4 bases and the J gene end by 9 bases; junction bases not matched to a gene: 8. In germline, CDR1 is PRHDT, CDR2 FYEKMQ (reference sequence). The CDR3 DNA is TGTGCCAGCAGCTCCCGACTAGCGGGGGGGCCTGGTGAGCAGTTCTTC. It encodes CASSSRLAGGPGEQFF.

The rearrangement joins TRBV5-6 to TRBJ2-4; the D is unclear. In germline, CDR1 is SGHDT, CDR2 YYEEEE. Trimming removed 1 base at V and 6 bases at J, with 8 bases between. The CDR3 length is 13 residues. CDR3 nucleotides: TGTGCCAGCAGCTTGTGGCCGGGAAACATTCAGTACTTC. This encodes CASSLWPGNIQYF.

The CDR3 sequence is CASSKGARRKDTDTQYF. Here the CDR3 DNA reads TGTGCCAGCAGCAAAGGGGCAAGGAGGAAAGACACAGATACGCAGTATTTT. The V call is TRBV21-1, the J call TRBJ2-3; whether TRBD2, the table's D call, matches the DNA was not checked. TRBV21-1 is a documented pseudogene. The length of the CDR3 is 17 residues.

The rearrangement joins TRBV27 to TRBJ2-5; unclear D gene. V was cut by 7 bases and J by 2 bases, with 20 bases left in between. This CDR3 contains 16 residues. From germline, CDR1 is MNHEY and CDR2 SMNVEV (reference sequence). The CDR3 DNA is TGTGCCAGCATGTCCTTCGCGGCCCCCACACAAGAGACCCAGTACTTC. This gives the protein CASMSFAAPTQETQYF.